The 10 T cell receptor beta chains below come from one sample, sequenced in a study of blood T cell repertoires in COVID-19. Assay used: immunoSEQ multiplex PCR; TCRdb lists only in-frame clones, some missing. This table holds tens of thousands of clones, 78% found once. The sample consisted of peripheral blood. The receptors here all came from a man between 60 and 75 years old with COVID-19, enrolled during active disease.

This chain uses TRBV13 with TRBJ2-1, with unresolved D. CDR3 length: 13 amino acids. Trimming shortened V by 5 bases and J by 5 bases, and 10 bases separated the two germline ends. Germline CDR1 and CDR2: PRHDT and FYEKMQ (reference sequence). This CDR3 is CASSPGQNNEQFF. Written as DNA, the CDR3 is TGTGCCAGCAGCCCGGGTCAAAACAATGAGCAGTTCTTC.

In its sample, this clone was seen many times. The rearrangement uses TRBV4-1 and TRBJ1-1; possibly TRBD1 for D (5 bases). The length of the CDR3 is 16 residues. The V end lost 3 bases, the J end lost 0 bases, and 14 bases lay between the germline ends. Germline-derived CDR1 and CDR2 are MGHRA and YSYEKL. CDR3 residues: CASSHDGGRLNTEAFF. The CDR3, as DNA: TGCGCCAGCAGCCATGACGGGGGGAGGTTGAACACTGAAGCTTTCTTT.

The gene calls are TRBV27 and TRBJ1-5; TRBD1 matches 8 bases. This CDR3 has 17 amino acids. V shed 0 bases and J 7 bases; nucleotides not matched to a gene: 11. CDR1 MNHEY and CDR2 SMNVEV come from the germline V gene (reference sequence). CDR3 sequence reads: CASSLSGGQGAGQPQHF. The CDR3 DNA reads TGTGCCAGCAGTTTATCGGGCGGGCAGGGGGCGGGACAGCCCCAGCATTTT.

The genes are TRBV5-4 and TRBJ2-5, with D perhaps matching TRBD1 (6 bases). CDR1 and CDR2 (germline): SGHNT, YYREEE (reference sequence). V was pared by 0 bases and J by 2 bases, with 14 bases between. This CDR3 comprises 16 residues. CDR3 protein: CASSLASGANQETQYF. In DNA, the CDR3 is TGTGCCAGCAGCTTGGCCTCAGGGGCAAATCAAGAGACCCAGTACTTC.

This clone was detected only once. V and J are TRBV7-9 and TRBJ2-5; TRBD1 agrees at 8 bases. The germline V gene encodes CDR1 SEHNR and CDR2 FQNEAQ (reference sequence). The junction had 21 bases not matched to a gene; V was cut back by 5 bases and J by 4 bases. The CDR3 totals 19 residues. In DNA, the CDR3 is TGTGCCAGCAGCAGTCGGACCCTAGGACAGGGAGCACGAGGAGAGACCCAGTACTTC. This sequence encodes CASSSRTLGQGARGETQYF.

J is TRBJ2-4 and V is TRBV6-5; weak D call: TRBD2 (6 bases). From germline, CDR1 is MNHEY and CDR2 SVGAGI. Trimming stripped 8 bases from V and 1 base from J, with 12 bases between. CDR3 size: 14 residues. CDR3 protein: CASGSGGAKNIQYF. The CDR3 region has the DNA TGTGCCAGCGGGTCTGGAGGGGCCAAAAACATTCAGTACTTC.

V usage is TRBV7-9 and J usage is TRBJ2-1; a weak D match, TRBD1 (5 bases). CDR3 length: 18 amino acids. V was cut by 1 base and J by 2 bases, with 18 bases left in between. Germline CDR1 SEHNR, CDR2 FQNEAQ (reference sequence). The CDR3 loop is CASSLGGNTGDPYNEQFF. DNA for the CDR3: TGTGCCAGCAGCTTAGGGGGAAATACAGGTGATCCCTACAATGAGCAGTTCTTC.

The chain carries TRBV27 and TRBJ2-4, with 9 positions matching TRBD1. V trimming: 6 bases; J trimming: 8 bases; junction bases outside the gene matches: 11. Germline V gene sequence: CDR1 MNHEY, CDR2 SMNVEV (reference sequence). The CDR3 spans 15 residues. CDR3 amino acids: CASSLTGGRRYIQYF. CDR3 DNA sequence: TGTGCCAGCAGCCTCACAGGGGGCAGGAGGTACATTCAGTACTTC.

This clone was counted once. The CDR3 coding sequence is TGTGCTAGTGGTTTGTACAGGGATAGCAATCAGCCCCAGCATTTT. It encodes CASGLYRDSNQPQHF. J is TRBJ1-5 and V is TRBV12-5, with D tentatively TRBD1 (6 bases). Germline V gives CDR1 LGHNT, CDR2 FRNRAP. The CDR3 is 15 residues long. V lost 2 bases, J lost 0 bases, and 8 bases lay in between.

In this sample, this clone turned up a few times. V usage is TRBV24-1 and J usage is TRBJ1-5, with unresolved D. From germline, CDR1 is KGHDR and CDR2 SFDVKD. The V end lost 5 bases, the J end lost 6 bases, and 10 bases lay between the germline ends. The CDR3 sequence is 13 residues long. For the CDR3, the DNA is TGTGCCACCAGTGCCGCTGAGAGTCAGCCCCAGCATTTT. It specifies CATSAAESQPQHF.